This T cell receptor beta chain was captured in a study of response to subunit inactivated influenza vaccine. Study-level findings and limits: There was a suggestion from the authors that each seasonal influenza vaccination recruits few new T cells.

Using its own MiXCR run on the RT-PCR reads, TCRdb lists one record per CDR3 protein. The table records around 570,000 distinct CDR3 sequences, less than 8% of them present only once. Germline CDR1 reads SEHNR; CDR2 reads FQNEAQ (reference sequence). Between the trimmed V and J ends, which lost 0 bases and 8 bases, there was a span of 7 bases. This CDR3 comprises 12 residues. This clonotype was seen a handful of times. Its antigen is currently unknown. Sequenced here: PBMCs from blood, sampled roughly 24 months after vaccination. The sequence derives from a man aged 45-69 years who received an inactivated influenza vaccine. The V gene is TRBV7-9, the J gene TRBJ1-2; tentatively, D is TRBD1 (5 bases). The CDR3: CASSLARGGYTF. CDR3 DNA: TGTGCCAGCAGCTTAGCAAGGGGAGGCTACACCTTC.